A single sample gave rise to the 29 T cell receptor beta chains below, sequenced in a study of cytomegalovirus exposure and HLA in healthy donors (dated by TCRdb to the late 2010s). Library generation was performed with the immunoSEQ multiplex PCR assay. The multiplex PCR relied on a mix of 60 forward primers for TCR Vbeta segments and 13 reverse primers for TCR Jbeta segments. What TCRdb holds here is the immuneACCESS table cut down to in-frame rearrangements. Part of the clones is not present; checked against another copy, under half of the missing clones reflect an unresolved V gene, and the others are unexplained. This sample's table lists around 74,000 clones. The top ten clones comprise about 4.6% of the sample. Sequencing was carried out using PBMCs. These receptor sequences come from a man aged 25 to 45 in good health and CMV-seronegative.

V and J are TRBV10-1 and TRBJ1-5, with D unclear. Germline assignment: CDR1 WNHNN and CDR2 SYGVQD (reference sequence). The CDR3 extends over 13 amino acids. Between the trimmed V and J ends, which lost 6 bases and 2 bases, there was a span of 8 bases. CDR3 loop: CASREEGNQPQHF. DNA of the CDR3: TGCGCCAGCAGGGAGGAGGGCAATCAGCCCCAGCATTTT.

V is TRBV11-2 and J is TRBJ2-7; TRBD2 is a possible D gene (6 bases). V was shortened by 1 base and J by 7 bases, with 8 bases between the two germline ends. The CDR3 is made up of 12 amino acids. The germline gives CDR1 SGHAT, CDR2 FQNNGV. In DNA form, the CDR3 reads TGTGCCAGCAGCTTAGTCCGGGGGGAGCAGTACTTC. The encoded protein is CASSLVRGEQYF.

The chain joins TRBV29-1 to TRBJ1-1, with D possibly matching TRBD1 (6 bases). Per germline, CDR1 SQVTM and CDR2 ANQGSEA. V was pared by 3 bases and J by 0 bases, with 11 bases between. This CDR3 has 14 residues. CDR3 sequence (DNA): TGCAGCGTTGAGACAGGCTACTTGAACACTGAAGCTTTCTTT. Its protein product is CSVETGYLNTEAFF.

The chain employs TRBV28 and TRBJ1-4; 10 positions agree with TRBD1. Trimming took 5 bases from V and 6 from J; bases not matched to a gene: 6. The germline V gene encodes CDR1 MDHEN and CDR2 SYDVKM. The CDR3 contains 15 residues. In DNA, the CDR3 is TGTGCCAGCAGTCCCGGGGACAGGGGAGATGAAAAACTGTTTTTT. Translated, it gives CASSPGDRGDEKLFF.

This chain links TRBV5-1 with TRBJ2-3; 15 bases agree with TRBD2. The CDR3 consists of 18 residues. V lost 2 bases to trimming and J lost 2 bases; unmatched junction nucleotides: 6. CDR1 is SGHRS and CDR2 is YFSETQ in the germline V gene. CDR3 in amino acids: CASSFIGLAGGTTDTQYF. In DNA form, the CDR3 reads TGCGCCAGCAGCTTTATCGGACTAGCGGGGGGGACCACAGATACGCAGTATTTT.

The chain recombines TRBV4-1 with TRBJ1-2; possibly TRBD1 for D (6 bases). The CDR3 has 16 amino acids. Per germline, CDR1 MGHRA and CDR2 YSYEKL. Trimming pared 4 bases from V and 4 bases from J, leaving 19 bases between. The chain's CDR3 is CASSPWAGVPVYGYTF. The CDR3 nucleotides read TGCGCCAGCAGCCCGTGGGCAGGGGTTCCGGTCTATGGCTACACCTTC.

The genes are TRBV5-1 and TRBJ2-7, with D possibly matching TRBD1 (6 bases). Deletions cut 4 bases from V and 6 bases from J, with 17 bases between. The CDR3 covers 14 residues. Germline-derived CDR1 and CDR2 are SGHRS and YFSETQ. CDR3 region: CASSPGHDGSEQYF. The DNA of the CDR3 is TGCGCCAGCAGCCCGGGACACGACGGTTCCGAGCAGTACTTC.

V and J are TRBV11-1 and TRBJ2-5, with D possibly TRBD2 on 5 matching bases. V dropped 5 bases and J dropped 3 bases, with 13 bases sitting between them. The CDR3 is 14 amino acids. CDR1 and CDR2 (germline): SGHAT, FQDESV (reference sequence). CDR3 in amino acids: CASSPFREEETQYF. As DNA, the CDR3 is TGTGCCAGCAGCCCTTTCCGGGAAGAAGAGACCCAGTACTTC.

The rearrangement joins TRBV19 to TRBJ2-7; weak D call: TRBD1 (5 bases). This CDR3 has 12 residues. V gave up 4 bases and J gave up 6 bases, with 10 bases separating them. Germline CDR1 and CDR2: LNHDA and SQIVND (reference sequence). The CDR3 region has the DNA TGTGCCAGTAGTAGGGGCGCTTTCGAGCAGTACTTC. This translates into CASSRGAFEQYF. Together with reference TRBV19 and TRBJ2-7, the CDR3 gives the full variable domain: DGGITQSPKYLFRKEGQNVTLSCEQNLNHDAMYWYRQDPGQGLRLIYYSQIVNDFQKGDIAEGYSVSREKKESFPLTVTSAQKNPTAFYLCASSRGAFEQYFGPGTRLTVT.

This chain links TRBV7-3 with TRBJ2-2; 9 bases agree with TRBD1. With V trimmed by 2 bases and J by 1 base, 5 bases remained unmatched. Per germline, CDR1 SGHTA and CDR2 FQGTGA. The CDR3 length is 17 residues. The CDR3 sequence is CASSLGPGQGNTGELFF. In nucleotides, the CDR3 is TGTGCCAGCAGCTTAGGGCCGGGACAGGGGAACACCGGGGAGCTGTTTTTT.

CDR3 bases: TGTGCCAGCAGCTCGGACAGGGGGTTCAATGAGCAGTTCTTC. It encodes CASSSDRGFNEQFF. The chain employs TRBV11-1 and TRBJ2-1; 10 bases line up with TRBD1. The germline gives CDR1 SGHAT, CDR2 FQDESV (reference sequence). CDR3 length: 14 residues. The J segment lost 6 bases and the V segment lost 4 bases, leaving 3 bases of the junction unmatched. Full variable domain (missing parts from reference TRBV11-1 and TRBJ2-1): EAEVAQSPRYKITEKSQAVAFWCDPISGHATLYWYRQILGQGPELLVQFQDESVVDDSQLPKDRFSAERLKGVDSTLKIQPAELGDSAMYLCASSSDRGFNEQFFGPGTRLTVL.

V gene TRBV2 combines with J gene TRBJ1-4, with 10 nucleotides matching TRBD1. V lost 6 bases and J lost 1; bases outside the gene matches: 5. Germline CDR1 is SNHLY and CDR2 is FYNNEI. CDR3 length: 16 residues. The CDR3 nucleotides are TGTGCCAGCAGCGCCTGGACAGGGGGAACTAATGAAAAACTGTTTTTT. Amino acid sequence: CASSAWTGGTNEKLFF.

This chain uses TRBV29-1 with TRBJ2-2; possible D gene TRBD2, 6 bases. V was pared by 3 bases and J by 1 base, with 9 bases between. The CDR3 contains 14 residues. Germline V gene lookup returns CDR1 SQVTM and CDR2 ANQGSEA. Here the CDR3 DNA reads TGCAGCGTTGATCCGGGGGTGAACACCGGGGAGCTGTTTTTT. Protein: CSVDPGVNTGELFF.

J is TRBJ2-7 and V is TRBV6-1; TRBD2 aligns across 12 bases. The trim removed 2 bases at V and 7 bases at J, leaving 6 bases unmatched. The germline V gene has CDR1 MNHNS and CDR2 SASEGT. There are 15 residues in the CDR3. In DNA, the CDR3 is TGTGCCAGCAGTGAACTAGCGGGGGGGCCGGAGGAGCAGTACTTC. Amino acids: CASSELAGGPEEQYF.

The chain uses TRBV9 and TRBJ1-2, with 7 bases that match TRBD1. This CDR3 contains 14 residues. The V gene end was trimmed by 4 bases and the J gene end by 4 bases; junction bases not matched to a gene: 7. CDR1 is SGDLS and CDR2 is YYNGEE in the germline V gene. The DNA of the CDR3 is TGTGCCAGCAGCTCCGGACAGGTGCCCTATGGCTACACCTTC. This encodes CASSSGQVPYGYTF.

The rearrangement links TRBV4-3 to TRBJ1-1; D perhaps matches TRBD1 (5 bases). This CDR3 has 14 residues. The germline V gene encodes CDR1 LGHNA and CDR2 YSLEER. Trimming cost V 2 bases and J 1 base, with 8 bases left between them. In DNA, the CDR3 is TGCGCCAGCAGCCAATCCACAGGGAACACTGAAGCTTTCTTT. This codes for CASSQSTGNTEAFF.

Written as DNA, the CDR3 is TGTGCCAGCAGCGTCCAGGGGTGGGAGGAGCTGTTTTTT. It specifies CASSVQGWEELFF. The chain combines TRBV11-1 with TRBJ2-2, with D possibly being TRBD1 (6 bases). The CDR3 is made up of 13 amino acids. Germline lookup yields CDR1 SGHAT and CDR2 FQDESV (reference sequence). Trimming left V 5 bases short and J 10 bases short, with 14 bases between.

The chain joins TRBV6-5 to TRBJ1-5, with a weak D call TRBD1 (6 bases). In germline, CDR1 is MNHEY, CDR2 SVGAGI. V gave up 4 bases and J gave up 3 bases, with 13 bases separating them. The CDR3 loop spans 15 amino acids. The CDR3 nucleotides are TGTGCCAGCAGTTCCACGACAGGTGTCAATCAGCCCCAGCATTTT. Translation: CASSSTTGVNQPQHF.

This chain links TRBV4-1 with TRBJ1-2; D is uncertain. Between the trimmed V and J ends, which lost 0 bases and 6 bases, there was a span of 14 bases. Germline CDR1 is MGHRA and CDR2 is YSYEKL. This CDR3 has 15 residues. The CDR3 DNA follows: TGCGCCAGCAGCCAAGAAGCCCTATCACCACATGGCTACACCTTC. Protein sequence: CASSQEALSPHGYTF.

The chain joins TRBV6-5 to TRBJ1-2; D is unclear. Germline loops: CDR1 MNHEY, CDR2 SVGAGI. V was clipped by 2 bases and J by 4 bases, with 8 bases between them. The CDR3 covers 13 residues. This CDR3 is CASSYADAYGYTF. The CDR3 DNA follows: TGTGCCAGCAGTTACGCGGATGCCTATGGCTACACCTTC.

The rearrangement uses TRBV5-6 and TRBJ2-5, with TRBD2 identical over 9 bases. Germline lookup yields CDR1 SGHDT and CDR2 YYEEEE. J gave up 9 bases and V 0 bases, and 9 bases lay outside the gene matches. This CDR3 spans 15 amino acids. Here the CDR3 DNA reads TGTGCCAGCAGCTTGGTGACTAGCGGTCTGGGGGCCCAGTACTTC. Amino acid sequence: CASSLVTSGLGAQYF.

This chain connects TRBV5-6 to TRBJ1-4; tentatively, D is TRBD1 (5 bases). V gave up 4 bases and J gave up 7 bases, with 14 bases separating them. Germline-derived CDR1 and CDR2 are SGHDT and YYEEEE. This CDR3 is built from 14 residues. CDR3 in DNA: TGTGCCAGCAGCCATCGCCAAGGGGTTGAAAAACTGTTTTTT. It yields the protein CASSHRQGVEKLFF.

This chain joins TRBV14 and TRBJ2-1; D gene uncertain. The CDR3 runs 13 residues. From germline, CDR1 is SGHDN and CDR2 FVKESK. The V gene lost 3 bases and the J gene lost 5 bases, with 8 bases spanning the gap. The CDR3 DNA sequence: TGTGCCAGCAGCCAGGGCCGACACAATGAGCAGTTCTTC. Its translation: CASSQGRHNEQFF.

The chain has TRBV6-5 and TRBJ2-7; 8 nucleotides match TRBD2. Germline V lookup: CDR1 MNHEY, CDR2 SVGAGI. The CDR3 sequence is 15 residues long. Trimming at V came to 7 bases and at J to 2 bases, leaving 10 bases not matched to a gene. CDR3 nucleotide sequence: TGTGCCAGCACCCCTTTCCCAGCGGGGGCCTACGAGCAGTACTTC. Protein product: CASTPFPAGAYEQYF.

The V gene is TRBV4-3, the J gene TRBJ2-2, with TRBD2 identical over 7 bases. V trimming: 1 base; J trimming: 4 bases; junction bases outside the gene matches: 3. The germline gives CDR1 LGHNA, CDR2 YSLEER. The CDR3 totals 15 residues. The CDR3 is CASSQAGTITGELFF. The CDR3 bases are TGCGCCAGCAGCCAAGCCGGGACTATCACCGGGGAGCTGTTTTTT.

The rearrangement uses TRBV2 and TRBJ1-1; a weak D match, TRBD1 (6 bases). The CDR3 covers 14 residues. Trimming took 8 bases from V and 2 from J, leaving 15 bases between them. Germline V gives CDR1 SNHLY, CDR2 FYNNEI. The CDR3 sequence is CASGEQGGNTEAFF. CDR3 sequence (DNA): TGTGCCAGCGGAGAACAGGGCGGTAACACTGAAGCTTTCTTT.

CDR3 nucleotides: TGTGCCAGCAGCACCCAACAGGGGGCCTACACTGAAGCTTTCTTT. It codes for CASSTQQGAYTEAFF. The rearrangement uses TRBV9 and TRBJ1-1, with TRBD1 identical over 9 bases. CDR1 SGDLS and CDR2 YYNGEE come from the germline V gene. Trimming at V came to 4 bases and at J to 3 bases, leaving 7 bases not matched to a gene. The CDR3 totals 15 residues.

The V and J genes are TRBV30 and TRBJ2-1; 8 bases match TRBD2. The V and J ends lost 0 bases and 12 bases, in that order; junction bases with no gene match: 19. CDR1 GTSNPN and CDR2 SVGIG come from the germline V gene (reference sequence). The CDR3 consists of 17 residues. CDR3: CAWSVHGGGRPFFVQFF. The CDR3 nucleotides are TGTGCCTGGAGTGTACATGGGGGCGGGAGGCCTTTTTTTGTGCAGTTCTTC.

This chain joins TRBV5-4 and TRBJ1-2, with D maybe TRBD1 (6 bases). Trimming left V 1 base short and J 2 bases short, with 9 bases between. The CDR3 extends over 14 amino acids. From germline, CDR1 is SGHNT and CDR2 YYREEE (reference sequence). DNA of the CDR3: TGTGCCAGCAGCTTGCCAGGGGAGAACTATGGCTACACCTTC. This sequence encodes CASSLPGENYGYTF.